The rows below give T cell receptor beta chains drawn from one sample of a study of long-term antiretroviral therapy in people with HIV. Clones were read by immunoSEQ multiplex PCR, and TCRdb kept only the in-frame ones, dropping some. This table has 20,000 to 25,000 clones, about 80% appearing once. This sample comprised unsorted PBMCs, obtained 0.5 years before starting antiretroviral therapy. The receptors were sampled from a man aged 35-49 years with HIV. Both conserved end residues are part of each CDR3. D genes are given only for firm matches. The size of a clone is reported for some rows only, either as once, few or many, or as a class for expanded clones.

V gene	D gene	J gene	clone size	CDR3 DNA	CDR3 protein
TRBV7-2	TRBD2	TRBJ2-7	once	TGTGCCAGCAGCTTGGGAGCGGGGGCCTACGAGCAGTACTTC	CASSLGAGAYEQYF
TRBV5-4	.	TRBJ2-2	.	TGTGCCAGCAGCTTGAGATCCGGCCCGAACACCGGGGAGCTGTTTTTT	CASSLRSGPNTGELFF
TRBV10-3	TRBD1	TRBJ2-5	once	TGTGCCATCAGTGACCCCACAGGGGCCCTACAAGAGACCCAGTACTTC	CAISDPTGALQETQYF
TRBV28	.	TRBJ1-3	.	TGTGCCAGCAGTTTGCAGGGACGGGACACCATATATTTT	CASSLQGRDTIYF
TRBV27	.	TRBJ1-6	.	TGTGCCAGCAAAGGGGACGGGGGCGGCTATAATTCACCCCTCCACTTT	CASKGDGGGYNSPLHF
TRBV6-1	TRBD1	TRBJ2-7	.	TGTGCCAGCAGGACGGACAGGGACCACTCCTACGAGCAGTACTTC	CASRTDRDHSYEQYF
TRBV27	.	TRBJ1-1	.	TGTGCCAGCAGCTGGGCGGGGGGCCGACACACTGAAGCTTTCTTT	CASSWAGGRHTEAFF
TRBV5-1	TRBD1	TRBJ1-2	.	TGCGCCAGCAGCCCAGGGGGCGCTGATGGCTACACCTTC	CASSPGGADGYTF
TRBV7-3	.	TRBJ2-3	.	TGTGCCAGCAGCCCAGGGGTCTCTGCCGCCACAGATACGCAGTATTTT	CASSPGVSAATDTQYF
TRBV4-2	TRBD1	TRBJ1-1	.	TGTGCCAGCAACCCGGGACAGGGAGCGCGGACTGAAGCTTTCTTT	CASNPGQGARTEAFF
TRBV7-9	.	TRBJ1-1	.	TGTGCTGGAGGGGCACTTATGAACACTGAAGCTTTCTTT	CAGGALMNTEAFF
TRBV7-9	TRBD2	TRBJ2-7	.	TGTGCCAGCAGCTTAGCGGCTAGCGGGGGGTACGAGCAGTACTTC	CASSLAASGGYEQYF